The following is a T cell receptor beta chain sequence with its context. This receptor's antigen is unknown. No base-level quality is on record; no much larger clone is a single base apart. Based on the germline V gene (reference sequence), the CDR1 and CDR2 sequences are GTSNPN and SVGIG. The CDR3 contains 13 residues, cysteine and phenylalanine counted. The kept DNA is CDR3 alone, 39 bases in frame from the first base. Between the V and J ends, shortened by 1 base and 2 bases respectively, the junction contains 8 bases. Library creation used the immunoSEQ multiplex PCR assay. For the multiplex PCR, a mixture combining 60 forward primers for TCR Vbeta segments and 13 reverse primers for TCR Jbeta segments was used. The CDR3 region of rearranged TCR beta genes was amplified from genomic DNA with a multiplex PCR assay. On the Illumina HiSeq System, the amplified TCR beta libraries were sequenced as 87-base-pair reads. Per the source publication's procedure: Across the roughly 700 repertoires, a later analysis counted 80 million or so unique TCR beta chains, roughly 11 million of which were shared by at least two donors. A nearest-neighbor algorithm error-corrected the raw reads and collapsed the reads into unique sequences, merging closely related sequences to remove PCR and sequencing errors. To assign V, D and J gene segments, CDR3 sequences were aligned to IMGT reference sequences. For a sequence to be retained, a match of at least six nucleotides to both a V gene segment and a J gene segment was required. Rearrangements were classified as productive when the CDR3 lacked stop codons and remained in frame with V and J, and all other rearrangements were classified as non-productive. Following IMGT convention, CDR3 was defined as the stretch from the second conserved V-encoded cysteine up to the conserved J-encoded phenylalanine. Sequences without an unambiguous match to a single V gene segment were excluded from the earlier analysis of over 500 of the donors. In an earlier analysis of roughly 500 of the donors, V segments were called functional above 56.7% productive rearrangements and were called segregating when the between-donor standard deviation exceeded 5%. A statistical classification framework was developed to diagnose cytomegalovirus status using the catalog of TCR beta chain sequences. In a later analysis, TCR nucleotide sequences were compared against IMGT/GENE-DB human TR gene sequences so that V and J genes could be assigned. In a later analysis, CDR3 sequences and most-parsimonious VDJ recombination scenarios were assigned using the TCRdist pipeline. In a later analysis, every TCR beta chain was defined by the combination of its CDR3 amino acid sequence and its V-gene family, and reads without a unique V-gene family were dropped. In a later analysis, fewer than 650 highly shared, low-generation-probability nucleotide sequences were removed to address suspected cross-contamination and a sequencing artifact. In a later analysis, a clonal expansion index was calculated for each public chain from normalized within-repertoire ranks of inferred template counts. A later analysis computed generation probabilities with a VDJ recombination model fitted to out-of-frame rearrangements, and checked the results against IGoR. In a later analysis, hypergeometric tests were used to score TCR-TCR, TCR-HLA and TCR-CMV co-occurrence, with a repertoire-size bias correction applied to TCR pairs. A later analysis estimated false discovery rates by permuting HLA or CMV assignments 20 times. In a later analysis, co-occurring TCRs were grouped using DBSCAN, with TCRdist sequence similarity added in when clustering inside HLA-allele-positive subsets. For co-occurrence clustering, repertoires with fewer than 30,000 or more than 120,000 public chains were excluded, along with about five repertoires with anomalous nucleotide sharing. The source is immuneACCESS, and TCRdb retained only in-frame sequences with V and J called. Part of the clones is not carried over; for the studies checked, unresolved V genes explain less than half of this, and the remainder is unexplained. V, J and clone size reflect that table, while D and trimming were determined from the DNA. Counted in this sample were 90,000 to 120,000 clones; about 80% of them appeared once. Of the sample, roughly 2.5% is held by the ten largest clones.

This record comes from a study of cytomegalovirus exposure and HLA in healthy donors (dated by TCRdb to 2015 to 2018). Regarding the complete study: In an earlier analysis of 587 of the donors, approximately 300 Gb of sequence data and 95 million to 130 million unique TCR beta sequences from roughly 180 million T cells were reported. An early release covering roughly 600 HLA-typed donors comprised about 300 gigabases of sequencing data and 65 million to 100 million unique TCR sequences. Of the approximately 400 genotyped donors, less than 85% were placed in the genetic ancestry cluster associated with self-reported Caucasian donors. The study aimed to test whether signatures of past pathogen exposure could be identified by cataloging public T cell receptors. Using immunosequencing, the study profiled T cell repertoires from fewer than 850 subjects and related those repertoires to cytomegalovirus serostatus. Besides the first cohort of hundreds of subjects, a separate validation cohort made up of about 120 different subjects was used. To predict cytomegalovirus infection status, the study brought together high-throughput TCR immunosequencing, statistical association of individual TCRs with disease status, and machine learning. In a later analysis, previously published TCR beta repertoires from 600 to 850 donors were re-analyzed and high-resolution HLA genotyping was added so that TCR occurrence patterns could be studied. The later analysis used no new phenotypic data to find candidate immune exposures, relying instead on TCR beta sequences and their occurrence across donors. An earlier analysis of about 620 of the donors applied high-throughput TCR beta sequencing to assess whether each TCR beta V gene segment acted as functional or pseudogenic. Donor age, sex, ethnicity and CMV serostatus were compiled together with the repertoire data. Genome-wide SNP genotypes for about three fifths of the roughly 670 donors were used in a later genetic analysis, which treated that subset as a discovery cohort. All discovery cohort repertoires had been generated on a single sequencing platform. Both class I and class II loci were covered by HLA typing, at four-digit resolution. The number of donors typed differed by locus, with roughly 620-630 for A, B, C, DRB1 and DQB1, approximately 500 for DQA1, approximately 570 for DPA1, and around 430 for DPB1. Because of strong linkage in the cohort, roughly five DR-DQ haplotypes were treated as single units for association and clustering. Among a few hundred genotyped donors of the cohort, an average of about 240,000 unique TCR beta nucleotide sequences were sequenced per donor, roughly 20% of them non-productive.

The cohort consisted of fewer than 700 healthy bone marrow donors. At the time of sampling, every cohort member was nominally healthy, though immune exposures that went unrecorded were likely present. The donor tested CMV seropositive and was one of the 289 seropositive cohort members. A peripheral blood sample was provided by each donor, and peripheral blood mononuclear cells were used for TCR beta sequencing. Genomic DNA extraction from the blood cell samples was performed with the Qiagen DNeasy Blood Extraction Kit. Overall results and qualifications from the work: The classifier was reported to diagnose cytomegalovirus status with high specificity and sensitivity in both the original cohort and the validation cohort. Because counts were too low, more than 15 rarely observed V segments, including chromosome 9 orphons, were excluded from the earlier analysis of 587 of the donors. Because the 87-base-pair reads could not distinguish some IMGT-functional V segments, including TRBV6-2 and TRBV6-3, those segments were excluded. According to a later analysis, TCR association rates differed among HLA loci, with DRB1 alleles showing the most associated TCRs and HLA-C alleles showing the fewest. When HLA alleles, especially DR and DQ, strongly co-occurred, TCR associations were difficult to assign to individual alleles. The sequencing pipeline was judged likely to have produced a cluster of highly shared sequence variants as a technical artifact. A later analysis found that most CMV-associated TCR beta chains appeared HLA-restricted, with HLA associations seemingly driven largely by CMV exposure. An earlier analysis of approximately 540 of the donors showed that most TCR beta V segments appeared in productive rearrangements either about 87% or about 30% of the time, which broadly matched IMGT annotations. A total of 150 to 200 TCR beta chains were listed by the study as associated with cytomegalovirus. A few of the identified cytomegalovirus-associated TCR beta chains were confirmed in vitro to be specific for cytomegalovirus antigens. Compared with the 666-donor mean, donors in an Asian-associated ancestry cluster had fewer N-insertions in productive TCRs, according to a later genetic analysis. At a false discovery rate of 0.05, a later analysis linked some 17,000 TCR beta sequences to specific HLA alleles. The authors suggested that the approach could potentially be generalized to other disease states and immunological phenotypes. In a later analysis, several top co-occurrence clusters were reported to appear linked to parvovirus B19, influenza, CMV and Epstein-Barr virus. Correlated functional status among segregating V segments might be attributable to linkage disequilibrium, but an unknown experimental factor could not be ruled out. This cohort had only TCR beta chains sequenced, and the lack of alpha or paired-chain data limited which features could be detected. Across donors, most TCR sequences were observed very rarely, whereas some public TCRs were present in many individuals. Because some donors lacked HLA typing at each locus, the association tests relied only on the typed subset. A further reported finding was that TCR beta sequences accurately predicted the HLA-A and HLA-B alleles for most subjects in the first cohort. The presence/absence analyses assumed that sequencing depth was roughly uniform across donors, and that assumption may not be true. For the cohort, immune exposure information was limited to CMV serostatus. V-gene and J-gene trimming of TCR beta chains was associated with a missense DCLRE1C variant in a later genetic analysis, and the association was replicated in an independent cohort. A later analysis found that HLA-associated TCR beta chains were more clonally expanded and had lower generation probabilities than equally common non-associated chains.

This clonotype originated in a young man in good health and CMV-seropositive. Material: PBMCs. Recombination connected TRBV30 to TRBJ1-1; the best D guess is TRBD1, with 5 bases matching. The DNA sequence follows: TGTGCCTGGAGTGGACAGTTCAACACTGAAGCTTTCTTT. This is translated as CAWSGQFNTEAFF.